This TCR beta chain emerged from a study of T cell responses to AZD1222 COVID-19 vaccine. Per the germline V gene, CDR1 is SQVTM and CDR2 is ANQGSEA. The CDR3 consists of 16 residues. Trimming cost V 3 bases and J 4 bases; bases outside gene matches: 8. Generated by immunoSEQ multiplex PCR, the TCRdb table keeps only in-frame clones and is missing some. The sample lists about 150,000 clones; 65% to 90% were seen once. The receptor was derived from an adult who received the MenACWY meningococcal vaccine as a control. This sequence joins TRBV29-1 and TRBJ2-3, with 12 bases aligning to TRBD2. The starting material was peripheral blood, obtained 28 days after the second dose of the MenACWY control vaccine. In DNA form, the CDR3 reads TGCAGCGTTGATCCCACTAGCGGGGGGCCTGCAGATACGCAGTATTTT. This translates into CSVDPTSGGPADTQYF.